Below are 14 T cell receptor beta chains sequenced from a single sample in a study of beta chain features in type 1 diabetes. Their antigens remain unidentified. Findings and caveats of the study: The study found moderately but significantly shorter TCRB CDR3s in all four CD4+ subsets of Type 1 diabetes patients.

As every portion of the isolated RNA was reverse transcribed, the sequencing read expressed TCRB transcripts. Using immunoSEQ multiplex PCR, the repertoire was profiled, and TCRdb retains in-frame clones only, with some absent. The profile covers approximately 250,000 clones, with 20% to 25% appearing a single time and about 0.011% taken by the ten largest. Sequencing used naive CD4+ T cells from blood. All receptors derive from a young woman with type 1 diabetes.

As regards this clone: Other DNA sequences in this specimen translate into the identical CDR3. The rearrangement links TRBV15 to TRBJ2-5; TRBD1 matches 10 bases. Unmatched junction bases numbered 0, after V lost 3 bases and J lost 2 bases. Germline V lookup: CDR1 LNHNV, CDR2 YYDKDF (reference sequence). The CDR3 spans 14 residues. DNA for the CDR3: TGTGCCACCAGCAGGGACAGGGGGCAAGAGACCCAGTACTTC. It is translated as CATSRDRGQETQYF.

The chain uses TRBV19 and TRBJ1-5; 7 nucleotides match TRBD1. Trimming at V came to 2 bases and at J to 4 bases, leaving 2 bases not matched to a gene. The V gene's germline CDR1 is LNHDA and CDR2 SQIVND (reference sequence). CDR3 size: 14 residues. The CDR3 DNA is TGTGCCAGTAGTATAAGGGGGCCAAATCAGCCCCAGCATTTT. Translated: CASSIRGPNQPQHF.

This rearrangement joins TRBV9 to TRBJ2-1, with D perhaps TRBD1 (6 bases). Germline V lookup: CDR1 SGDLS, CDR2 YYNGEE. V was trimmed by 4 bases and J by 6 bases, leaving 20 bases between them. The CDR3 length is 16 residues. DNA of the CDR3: TGTGCCAGCAGCTCCCATTTGGCGAGGGGGTCCAATGAGCAGTTCTTC. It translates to CASSSHLARGSNEQFF.

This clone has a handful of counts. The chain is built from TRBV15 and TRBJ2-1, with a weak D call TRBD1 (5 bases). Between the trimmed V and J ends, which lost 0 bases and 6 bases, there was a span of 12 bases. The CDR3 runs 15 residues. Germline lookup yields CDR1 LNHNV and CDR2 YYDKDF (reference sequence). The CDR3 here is CATSRDLRRANEQFF. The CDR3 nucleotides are TGTGCCACCAGCAGAGATCTTCGCAGGGCCAATGAGCAGTTCTTC.

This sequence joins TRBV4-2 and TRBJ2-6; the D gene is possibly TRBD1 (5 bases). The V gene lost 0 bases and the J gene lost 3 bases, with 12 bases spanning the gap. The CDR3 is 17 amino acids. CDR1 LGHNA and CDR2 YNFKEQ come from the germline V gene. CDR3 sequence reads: CASSQDKGSFGANVLTF. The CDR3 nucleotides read TGTGCCAGCAGCCAAGACAAGGGGTCGTTTGGGGCCAACGTCCTGACTTTC.

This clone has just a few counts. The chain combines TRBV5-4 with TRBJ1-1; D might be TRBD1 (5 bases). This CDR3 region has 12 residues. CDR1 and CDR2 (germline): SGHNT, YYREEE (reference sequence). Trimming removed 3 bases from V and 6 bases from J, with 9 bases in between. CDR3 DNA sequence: TGTGCCAGCAGCTCAAGGGGCGCTGAAGCTTTCTTT. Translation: CASSSRGAEAFF.

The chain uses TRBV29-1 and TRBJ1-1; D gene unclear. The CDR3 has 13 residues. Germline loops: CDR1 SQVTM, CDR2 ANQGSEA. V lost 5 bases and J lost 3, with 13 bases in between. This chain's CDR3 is CSVNGIGDTEAFF. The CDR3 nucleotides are TGCAGCGTTAACGGTATTGGAGACACTGAAGCTTTCTTT.

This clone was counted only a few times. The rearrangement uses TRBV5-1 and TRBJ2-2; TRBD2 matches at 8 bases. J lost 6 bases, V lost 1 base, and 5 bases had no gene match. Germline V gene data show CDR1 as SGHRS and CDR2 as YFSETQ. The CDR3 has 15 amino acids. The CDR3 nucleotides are TGCGCCAGCAGCTTGTGGAGCGGGAGCGCCGGGGAGCTGTTTTTT. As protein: CASSLWSGSAGELFF.

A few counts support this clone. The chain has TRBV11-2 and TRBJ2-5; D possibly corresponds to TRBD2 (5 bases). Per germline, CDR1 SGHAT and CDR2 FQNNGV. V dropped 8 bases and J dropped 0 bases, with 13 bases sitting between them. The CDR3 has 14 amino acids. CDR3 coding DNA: TGTGCCAGCCGGGGTATCCCCGACCAAGAGACCCAGTACTTC. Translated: CASRGIPDQETQYF.

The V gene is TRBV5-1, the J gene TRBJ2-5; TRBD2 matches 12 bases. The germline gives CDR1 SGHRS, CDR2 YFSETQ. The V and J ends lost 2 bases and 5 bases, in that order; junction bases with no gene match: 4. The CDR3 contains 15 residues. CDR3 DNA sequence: TGCGCCAGCAGCTTACTAGCGGGAGGAGGGGAGACCCAGTACTTC. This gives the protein CASSLLAGGGETQYF.

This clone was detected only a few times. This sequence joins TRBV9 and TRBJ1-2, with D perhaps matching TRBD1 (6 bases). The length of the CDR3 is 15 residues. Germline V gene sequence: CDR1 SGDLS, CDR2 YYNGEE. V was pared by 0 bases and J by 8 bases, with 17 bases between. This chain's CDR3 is CASSVVPQGTGGYTF. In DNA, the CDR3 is TGTGCCAGCAGCGTAGTTCCGCAGGGGACCGGCGGCTACACCTTC. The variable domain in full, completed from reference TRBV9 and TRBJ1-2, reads DSGVTQTPKHLITATGQRVTLRCSPRSGDLSVYWYQQSLDQGLQFLIQYYNGEERAKGNILERFSAQQFPDLHSELNLSSLELGDSALYFCASSVVPQGTGGYTFGSGTRLTVV.

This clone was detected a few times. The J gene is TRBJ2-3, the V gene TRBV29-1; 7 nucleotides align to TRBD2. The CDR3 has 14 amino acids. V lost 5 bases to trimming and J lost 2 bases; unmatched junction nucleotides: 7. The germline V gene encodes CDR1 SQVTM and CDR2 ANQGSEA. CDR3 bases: TGCAGCGTTCCGACTAGCTTCTACACAGATACGCAGTATTTT. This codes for CSVPTSFYTDTQYF.

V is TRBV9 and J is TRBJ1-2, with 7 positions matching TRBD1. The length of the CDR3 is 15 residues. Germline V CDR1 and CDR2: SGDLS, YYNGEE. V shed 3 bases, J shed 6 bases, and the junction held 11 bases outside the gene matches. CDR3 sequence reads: CASSEGTGTDNGYTF. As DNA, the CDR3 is TGTGCCAGCAGCGAGGGAACCGGGACAGACAATGGCTACACCTTC.

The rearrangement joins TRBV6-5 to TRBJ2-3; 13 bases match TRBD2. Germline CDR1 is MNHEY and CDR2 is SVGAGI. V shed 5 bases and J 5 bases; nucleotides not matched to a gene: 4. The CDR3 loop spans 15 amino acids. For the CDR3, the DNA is TGTGCCAGCAGTACCGGACTAGCGGGAGTAGATACGCAGTATTTT. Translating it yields CASSTGLAGVDTQYF.